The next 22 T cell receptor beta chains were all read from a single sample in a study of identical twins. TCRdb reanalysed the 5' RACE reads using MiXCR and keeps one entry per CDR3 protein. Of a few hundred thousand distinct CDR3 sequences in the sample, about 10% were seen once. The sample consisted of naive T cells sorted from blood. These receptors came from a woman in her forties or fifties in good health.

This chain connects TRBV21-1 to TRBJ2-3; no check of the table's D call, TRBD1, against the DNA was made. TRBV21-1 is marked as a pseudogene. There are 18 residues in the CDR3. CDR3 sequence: CASSKRGRQGRRTDTQYF. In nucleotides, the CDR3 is TGTGCCAGCAGCAAAAGAGGACGACAGGGGAGGCGCACAGATACGCAGTATTTT.

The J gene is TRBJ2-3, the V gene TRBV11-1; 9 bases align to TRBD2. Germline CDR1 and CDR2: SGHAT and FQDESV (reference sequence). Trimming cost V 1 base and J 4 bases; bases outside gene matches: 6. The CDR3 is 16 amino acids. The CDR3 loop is CASSLERAGGSDTQYF. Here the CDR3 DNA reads TGTGCCAGCAGCTTAGAACGAGCGGGAGGATCAGATACGCAGTATTTT.

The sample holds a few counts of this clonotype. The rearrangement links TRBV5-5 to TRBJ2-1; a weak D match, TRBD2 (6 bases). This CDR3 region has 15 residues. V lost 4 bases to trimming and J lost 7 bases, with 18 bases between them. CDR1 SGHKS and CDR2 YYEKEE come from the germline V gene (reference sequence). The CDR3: CASSPRGWERNEQFF. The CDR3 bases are TGTGCCAGCAGCCCCCGGGGGTGGGAGCGGAATGAGCAGTTCTTC. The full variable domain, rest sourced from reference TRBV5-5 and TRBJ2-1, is DAGVTQSPTHLIKTRGQQVTLRCSPISGHKSVSWYQQVLGQGPQFIFQYYEKEERGRGNFPDRFSARQFPNYSSELNVNALLLGDSALYLCASSPRGWERNEQFFGPGTRLTVL.

DNA of the CDR3: TGCAGCGTTTCCGGGGGCTACGAGCAGTACTTC. It encodes CSVSGGYEQYF. The J gene is TRBJ2-7, the V gene TRBV29-1, with D possibly TRBD2 on 6 matching bases. Germline CDR1 SQVTM, CDR2 ANQGSEA. The germline V and J ends were trimmed by 5 bases and 3 bases, with 8 bases remaining between them. The CDR3 has 11 residues.

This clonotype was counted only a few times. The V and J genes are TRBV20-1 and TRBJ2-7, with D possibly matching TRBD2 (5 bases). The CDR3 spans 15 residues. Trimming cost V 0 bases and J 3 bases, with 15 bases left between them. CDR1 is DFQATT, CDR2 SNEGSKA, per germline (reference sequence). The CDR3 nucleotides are TGCAGTGCTAGAGACCAAACTAGGCCCCGCTACGAGCAGTACTTC. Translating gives CSARDQTRPRYEQYF.

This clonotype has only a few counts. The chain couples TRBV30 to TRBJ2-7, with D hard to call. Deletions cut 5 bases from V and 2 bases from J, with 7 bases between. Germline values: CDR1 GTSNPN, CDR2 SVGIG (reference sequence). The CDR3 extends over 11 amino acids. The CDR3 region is CAWAGPYEQYF. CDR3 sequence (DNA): TGTGCCTGGGCCGGTCCCTACGAGCAGTACTTC.

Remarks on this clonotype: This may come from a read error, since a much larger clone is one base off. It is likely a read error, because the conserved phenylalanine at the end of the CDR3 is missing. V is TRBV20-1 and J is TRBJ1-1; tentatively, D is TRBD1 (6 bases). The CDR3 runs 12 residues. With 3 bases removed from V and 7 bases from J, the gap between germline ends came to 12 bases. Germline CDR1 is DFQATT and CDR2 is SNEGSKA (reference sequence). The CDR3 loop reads CSASRGACEAFI. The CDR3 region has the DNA TGCAGTGCTAGTAGGGGGGCATGTGAAGCTTTCATT.

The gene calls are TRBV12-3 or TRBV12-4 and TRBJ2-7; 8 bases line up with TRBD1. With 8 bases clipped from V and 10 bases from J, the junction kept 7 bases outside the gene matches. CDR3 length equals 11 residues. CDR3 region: CASSPGGAQYF. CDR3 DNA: TGTGCCAGCTCCCCAGGGGGCGCACAGTACTTC.

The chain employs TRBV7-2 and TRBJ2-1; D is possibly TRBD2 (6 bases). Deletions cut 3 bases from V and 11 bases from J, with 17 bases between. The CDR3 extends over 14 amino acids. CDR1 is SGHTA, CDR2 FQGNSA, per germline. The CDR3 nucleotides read TGTGCCAGCAGCTTGACCGGGACTCGACGCAAGCAGTTCTTC. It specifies CASSLTGTRRKQFF.

The CDR3 spells CAGKGQKETQYF. The CDR3 bases are TGTGCCGGGAAGGGACAGAAAGAGACCCAGTACTTC. This chain uses TRBV30 with TRBJ2-5; 7 bases map to TRBD1. Germline V gives CDR1 GTSNPN, CDR2 SVGIG (reference sequence). V dropped 8 bases and J dropped 3; count of bases not matched to a gene: 6. The CDR3 loop spans 12 amino acids.

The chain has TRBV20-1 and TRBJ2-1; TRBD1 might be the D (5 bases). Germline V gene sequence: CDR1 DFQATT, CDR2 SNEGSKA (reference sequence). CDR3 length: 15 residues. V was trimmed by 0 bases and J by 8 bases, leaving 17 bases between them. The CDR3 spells CSARDPGISLYEQFF. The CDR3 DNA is TGCAGTGCTAGAGATCCAGGGATCTCACTCTATGAGCAGTTCTTC.

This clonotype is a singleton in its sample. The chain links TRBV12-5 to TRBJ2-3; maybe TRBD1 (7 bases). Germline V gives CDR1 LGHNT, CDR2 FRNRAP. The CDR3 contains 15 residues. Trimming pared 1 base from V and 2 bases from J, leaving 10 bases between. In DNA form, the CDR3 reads TGTGCTAGTGGTTTGGGACAGGGACTCACAGATACGCAGTATTTT. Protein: CASGLGQGLTDTQYF. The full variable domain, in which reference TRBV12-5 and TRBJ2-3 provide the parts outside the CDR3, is DARVTQTPRHKVTEMGQEVTMRCQPILGHNTVFWYRQTMMQGLELLAYFRNRAPLDDSGMPKDRFSAEMPDATLATLKIQPSEPRDSAVYFCASGLGQGLTDTQYFGPGTRLTVL.

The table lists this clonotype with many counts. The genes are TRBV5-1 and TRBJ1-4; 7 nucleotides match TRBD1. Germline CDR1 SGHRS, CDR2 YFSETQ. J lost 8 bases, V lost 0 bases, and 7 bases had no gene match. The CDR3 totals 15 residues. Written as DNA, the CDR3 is TGCGCCAGCAGCTTGGATGGACAGGTTTGGGAAAAACTGTTTTTT. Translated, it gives CASSLDGQVWEKLFF.

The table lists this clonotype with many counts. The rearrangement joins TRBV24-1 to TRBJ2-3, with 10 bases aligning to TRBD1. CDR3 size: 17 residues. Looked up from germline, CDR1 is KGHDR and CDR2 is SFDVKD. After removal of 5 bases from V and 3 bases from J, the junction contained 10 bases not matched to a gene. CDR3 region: CATSAVAGTGDTDTQYF. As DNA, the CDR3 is TGTGCCACCAGTGCCGTCGCCGGGACAGGGGATACAGATACGCAGTATTTT.

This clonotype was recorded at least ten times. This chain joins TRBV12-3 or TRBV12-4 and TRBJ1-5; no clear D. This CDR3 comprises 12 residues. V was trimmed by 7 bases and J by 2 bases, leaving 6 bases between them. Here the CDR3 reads CASTGGNQPQHF. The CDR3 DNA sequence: TGTGCCAGCACTGGGGGCAATCAGCCCCAGCATTTT.

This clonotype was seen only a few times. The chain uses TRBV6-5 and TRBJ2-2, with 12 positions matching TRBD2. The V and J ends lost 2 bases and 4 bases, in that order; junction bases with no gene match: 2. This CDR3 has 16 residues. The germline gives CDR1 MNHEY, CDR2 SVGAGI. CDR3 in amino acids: CASSYQTSGSTGELFF. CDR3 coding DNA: TGTGCCAGCAGTTACCAGACTAGCGGGAGCACCGGGGAGCTGTTTTTT.

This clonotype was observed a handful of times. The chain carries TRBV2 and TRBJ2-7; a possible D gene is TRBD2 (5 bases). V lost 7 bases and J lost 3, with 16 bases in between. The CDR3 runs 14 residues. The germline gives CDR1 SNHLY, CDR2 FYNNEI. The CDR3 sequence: CASTSVETNYEQYF. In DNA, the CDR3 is TGTGCCAGCACAAGCGTTGAGACTAACTACGAGCAGTACTTC.

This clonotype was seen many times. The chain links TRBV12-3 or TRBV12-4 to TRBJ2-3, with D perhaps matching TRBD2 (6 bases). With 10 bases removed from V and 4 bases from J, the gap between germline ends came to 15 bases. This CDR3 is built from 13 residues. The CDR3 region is CANRDSSSDTQYF. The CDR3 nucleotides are TGTGCCAACCGGGACTCGTCCTCAGATACGCAGTATTTT.

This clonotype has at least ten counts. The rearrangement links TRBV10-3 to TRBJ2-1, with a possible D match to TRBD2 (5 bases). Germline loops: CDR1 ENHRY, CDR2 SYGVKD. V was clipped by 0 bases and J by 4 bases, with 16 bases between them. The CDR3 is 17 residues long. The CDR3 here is CAISESAADSAYNEQFF. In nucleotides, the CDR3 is TGTGCCATCAGTGAGTCGGCGGCGGACTCCGCATACAATGAGCAGTTCTTC.

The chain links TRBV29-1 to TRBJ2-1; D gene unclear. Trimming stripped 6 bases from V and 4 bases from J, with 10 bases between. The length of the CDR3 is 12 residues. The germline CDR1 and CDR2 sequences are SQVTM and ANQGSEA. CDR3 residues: CSVAPTYNEQFF. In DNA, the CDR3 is TGCAGCGTAGCTCCTACTTACAATGAGCAGTTCTTC.

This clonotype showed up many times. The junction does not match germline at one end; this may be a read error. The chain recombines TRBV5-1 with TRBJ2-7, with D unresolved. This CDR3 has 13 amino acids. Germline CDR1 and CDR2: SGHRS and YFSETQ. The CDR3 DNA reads TGTGCCAGCAGTTTAGGTGTGAGCTACGAGCAGTACTTC. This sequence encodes CASSLGVSYEQYF.

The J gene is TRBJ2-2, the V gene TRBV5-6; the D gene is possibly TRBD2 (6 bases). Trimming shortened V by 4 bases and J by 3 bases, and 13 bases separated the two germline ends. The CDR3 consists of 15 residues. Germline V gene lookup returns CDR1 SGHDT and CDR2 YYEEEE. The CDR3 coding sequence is TGTGCCAGCAGCCCGAGTGGGGGGTACACCGGGGAGCTGTTTTTT. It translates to CASSPSGGYTGELFF.